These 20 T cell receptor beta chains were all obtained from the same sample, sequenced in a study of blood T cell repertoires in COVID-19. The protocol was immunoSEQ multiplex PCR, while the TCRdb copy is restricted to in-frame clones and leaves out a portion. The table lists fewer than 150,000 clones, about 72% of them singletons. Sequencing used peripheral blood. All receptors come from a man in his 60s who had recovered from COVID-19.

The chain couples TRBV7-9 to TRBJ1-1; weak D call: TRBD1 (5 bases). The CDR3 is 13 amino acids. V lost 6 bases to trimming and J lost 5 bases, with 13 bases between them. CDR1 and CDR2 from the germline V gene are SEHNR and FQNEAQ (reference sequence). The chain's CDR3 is CASSIDSFTEAFF. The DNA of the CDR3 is TGTGCCAGCAGTATTGACAGCTTTACTGAAGCTTTCTTT.

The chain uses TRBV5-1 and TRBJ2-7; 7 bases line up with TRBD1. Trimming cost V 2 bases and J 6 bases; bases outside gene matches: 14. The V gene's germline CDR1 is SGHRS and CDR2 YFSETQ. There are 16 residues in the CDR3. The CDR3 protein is CASSLATGTVGGEQYF. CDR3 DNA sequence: TGCGCCAGCAGCTTAGCGACAGGGACGGTCGGCGGCGAGCAGTACTTC.

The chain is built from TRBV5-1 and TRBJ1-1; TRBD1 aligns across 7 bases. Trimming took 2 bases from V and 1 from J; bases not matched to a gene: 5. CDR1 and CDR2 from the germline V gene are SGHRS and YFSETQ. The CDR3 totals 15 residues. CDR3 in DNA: TGCGCCAGCAGCTTCTCAGGGGGAGGGAACACTGAAGCTTTCTTT. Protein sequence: CASSFSGGGNTEAFF.

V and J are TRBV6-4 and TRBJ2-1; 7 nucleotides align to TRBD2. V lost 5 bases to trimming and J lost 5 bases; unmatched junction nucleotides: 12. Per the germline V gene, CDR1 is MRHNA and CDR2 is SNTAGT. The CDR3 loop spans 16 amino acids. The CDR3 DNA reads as TGTGCCAGCAGTCAAATCCCGGGAGGCAGGGACAATGAGCAGTTCTTC. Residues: CASSQIPGGRDNEQFF.

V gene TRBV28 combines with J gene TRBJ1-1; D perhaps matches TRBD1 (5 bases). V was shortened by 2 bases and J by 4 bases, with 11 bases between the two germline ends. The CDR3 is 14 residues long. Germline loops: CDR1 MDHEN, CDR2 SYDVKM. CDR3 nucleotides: TGTGCCAGCAGTTTAGCGGGGGAGGGCACTGAAGCTTTCTTT. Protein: CASSLAGEGTEAFF.

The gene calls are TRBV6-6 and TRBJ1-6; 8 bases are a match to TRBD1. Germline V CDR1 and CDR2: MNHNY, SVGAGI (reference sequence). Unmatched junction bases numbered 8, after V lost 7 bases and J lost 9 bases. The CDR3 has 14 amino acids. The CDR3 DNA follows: TGTGCCAGCACCTCGGACAGGGCGGGTTCACCCCTCCACTTT. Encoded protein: CASTSDRAGSPLHF.

CDR3: CASSQASVNSPLHF. CDR3 nucleotides: TGCGCCAGCAGCCAAGCAAGCGTAAATTCACCCCTCCACTTT. The gene calls are TRBV4-3 and TRBJ1-6; no firm D call. Germline V CDR1 and CDR2: LGHNA, YSLEER. The CDR3 totals 14 residues. Between the trimmed V and J ends, which lost 1 base and 7 bases, there was a span of 8 bases.

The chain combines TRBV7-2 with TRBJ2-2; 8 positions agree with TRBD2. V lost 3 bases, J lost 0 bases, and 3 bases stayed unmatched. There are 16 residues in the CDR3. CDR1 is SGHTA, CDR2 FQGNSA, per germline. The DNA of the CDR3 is TGTGCCAGCAGCTTGACTAGCGCCCCGAACACCGGGGAGCTGTTTTTT. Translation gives CASSLTSAPNTGELFF.

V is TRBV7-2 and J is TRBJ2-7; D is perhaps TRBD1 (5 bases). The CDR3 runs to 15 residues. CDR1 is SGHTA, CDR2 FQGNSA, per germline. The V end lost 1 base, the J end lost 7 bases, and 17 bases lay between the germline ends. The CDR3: CASSLDAGKTREQYF. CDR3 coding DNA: TGTGCCAGCAGCTTAGACGCAGGGAAAACCCGTGAGCAGTACTTC.

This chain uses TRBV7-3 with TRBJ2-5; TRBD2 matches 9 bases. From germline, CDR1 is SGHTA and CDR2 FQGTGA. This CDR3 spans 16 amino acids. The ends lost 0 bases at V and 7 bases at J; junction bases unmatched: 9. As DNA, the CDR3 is TGTGCCAGCAGCTTAACCTTAGCGGGGGCCCGGGGGACCCAGTACTTC. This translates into CASSLTLAGARGTQYF.

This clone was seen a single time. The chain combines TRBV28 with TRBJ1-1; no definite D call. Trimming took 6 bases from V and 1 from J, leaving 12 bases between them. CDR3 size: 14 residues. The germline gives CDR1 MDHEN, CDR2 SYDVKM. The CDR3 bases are TGTGCCAGCAGCCCTCACAGTGAGAACACTGAAGCTTTCTTT. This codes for CASSPHSENTEAFF.

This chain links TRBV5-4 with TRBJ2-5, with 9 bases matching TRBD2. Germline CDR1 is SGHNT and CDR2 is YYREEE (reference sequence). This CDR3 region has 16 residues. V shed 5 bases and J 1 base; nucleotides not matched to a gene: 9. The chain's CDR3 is CASSSIAGVFQETQYF. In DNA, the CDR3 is TGTGCCAGCAGTTCGATAGCGGGGGTTTTCCAAGAGACCCAGTACTTC. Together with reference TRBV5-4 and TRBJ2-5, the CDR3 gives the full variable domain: ETGVTQSPTHLIKTRGQQVTLRCSSQSGHNTVSWYQQALGQGPQFIFQYYREEENGRGNFPPRFSGLQFPNYSSELNVNALELDDSALYLCASSSIAGVFQETQYFGPGTRLLVL.

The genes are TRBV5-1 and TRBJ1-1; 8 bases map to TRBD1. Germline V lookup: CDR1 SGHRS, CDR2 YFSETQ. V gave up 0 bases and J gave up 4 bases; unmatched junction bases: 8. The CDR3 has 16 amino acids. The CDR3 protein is CASSLAPQGASTEAFF. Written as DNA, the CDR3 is TGCGCCAGCAGCTTGGCCCCGCAGGGGGCGAGCACTGAAGCTTTCTTT.

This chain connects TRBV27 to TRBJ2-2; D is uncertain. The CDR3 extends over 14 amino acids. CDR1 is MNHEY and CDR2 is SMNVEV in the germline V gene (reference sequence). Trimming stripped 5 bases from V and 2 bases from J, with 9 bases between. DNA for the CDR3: TGTGCCAGCAGTCTCTTACAAAACACCGGGGAGCTGTTTTTT. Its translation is CASSLLQNTGELFF.

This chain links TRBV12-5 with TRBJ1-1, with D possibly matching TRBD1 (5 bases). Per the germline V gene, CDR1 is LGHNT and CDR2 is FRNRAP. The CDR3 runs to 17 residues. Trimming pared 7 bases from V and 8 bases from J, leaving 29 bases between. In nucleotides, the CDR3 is TGTGCTAGTGCCCCTTGGGAGGGGAAGGGGCCGGGTTCAGAAGCTTTCTTT. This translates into CASAPWEGKGPGSEAFF.

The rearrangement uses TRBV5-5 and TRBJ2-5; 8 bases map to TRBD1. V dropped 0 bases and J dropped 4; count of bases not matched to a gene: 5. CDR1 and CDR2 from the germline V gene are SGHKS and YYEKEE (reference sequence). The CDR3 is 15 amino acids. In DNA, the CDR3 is TGTGCCAGCAGCTTGGGGACAGGGTCGGGAGAGACCCAGTACTTC. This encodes CASSLGTGSGETQYF.

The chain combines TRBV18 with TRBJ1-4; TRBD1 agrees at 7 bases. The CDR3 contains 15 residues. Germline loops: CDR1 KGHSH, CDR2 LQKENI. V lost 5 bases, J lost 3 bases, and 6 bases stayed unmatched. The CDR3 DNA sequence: TGTGCCAGCTCAATCAACAGGGGCCCTAATGAAAAACTGTTTTTT. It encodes CASSINRGPNEKLFF. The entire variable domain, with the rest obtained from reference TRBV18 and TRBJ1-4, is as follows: NAGVMQNPRHLVRRRGQEARLRCSPMKGHSHVYWYRQLPEEGLKFMVYLQKENIIDESGMPKERFSAEFPKEGPSILRIQQVVRGDSAAYFCASSINRGPNEKLFFGSGTQLSVL.

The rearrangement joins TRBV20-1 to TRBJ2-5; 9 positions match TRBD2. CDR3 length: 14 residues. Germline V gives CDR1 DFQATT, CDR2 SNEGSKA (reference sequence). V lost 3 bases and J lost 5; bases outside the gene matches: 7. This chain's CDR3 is CSASRGRARETQYF. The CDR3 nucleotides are TGCAGTGCTAGTCGCGGGAGGGCCCGGGAGACCCAGTACTTC.

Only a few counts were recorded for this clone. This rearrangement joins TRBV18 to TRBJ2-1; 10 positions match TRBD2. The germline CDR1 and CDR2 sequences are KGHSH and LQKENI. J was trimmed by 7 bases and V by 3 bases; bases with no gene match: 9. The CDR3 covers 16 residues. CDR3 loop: CASSPPMVAGGNEQFF. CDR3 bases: TGTGCCAGCTCACCCCCGATGGTAGCGGGAGGAAATGAGCAGTTCTTC.

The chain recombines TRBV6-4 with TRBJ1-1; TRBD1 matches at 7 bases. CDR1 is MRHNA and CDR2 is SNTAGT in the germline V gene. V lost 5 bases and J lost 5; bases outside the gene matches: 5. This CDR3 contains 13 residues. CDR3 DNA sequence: TGTGCCAGCAGTCAGACAGGGTGGACTGAAGCTTTCTTT. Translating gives CASSQTGWTEAFF.